Listed below are T cell receptor beta chains from one sample, sequenced in a study of cytomegalovirus exposure and HLA in healthy donors. Some clones are missing from TCRdb's copy, which holds only in-frame ones; the method was immunoSEQ multiplex PCR. This sample's table has roughly 45,000 clones. The source material was PBMCs. The receptors shown here come from a woman in her thirties in good health and CMV-seronegative. Both conserved end residues are part of each CDR3. The order of the fields is D gene, J gene, V gene, CDR3 protein, CDR3 DNA. A D gene is named only where the DNA matches it firmly.

D: .
J: TRBJ1-5
V: TRBV4-1
CDR3: CASSQGDRQTYSNQPQHF
DNA: TGCGCCAGCAGCCAAGGGGATCGACAGACATATAGCAATCAGCCCCAGCATTTT

D: .
J: TRBJ2-7
V: TRBV6-1
CDR3: CASTGLIYEQYF
DNA: TGTGCCAGCACCGGACTGATATACGAGCAGTACTTC

D: .
J: TRBJ2-7
V: TRBV18
CDR3: CASSPQGSTQGYEQYF
DNA: TGTGCCAGCTCACCTCAGGGGTCGACCCAGGGCTACGAGCAGTACTTC

D: .
J: TRBJ1-1
V: TRBV2
CDR3: CASSVRNTEAFF
DNA: TGTGCCAGCAGTGTGCGGAACACTGAAGCTTTCTTT

D: .
J: TRBJ1-1
V: TRBV20-1
CDR3: CSARAGSEAFF
DNA: TGCAGTGCTAGAGCGGGGAGTGAAGCTTTCTTT

D: TRBD1
J: TRBJ2-7
V: TRBV7-7
CDR3: CASSLGTGAAYEQYF
DNA: TGTGCCAGCAGCCTAGGGACAGGGGCCGCCTACGAGCAGTACTTC

D: .
J: TRBJ2-3
V: TRBV29-1
CDR3: CSALTVNPTDTQYF
DNA: TGCAGCGCCTTAACAGTTAATCCCACAGATACGCAGTATTTT

D: TRBD1
J: TRBJ2-1
V: TRBV19
CDR3: CASSMRAVTGGIEQFF
DNA: TGTGCCAGTAGTATGAGGGCCGTGACAGGGGGGATTGAGCAGTTCTTC

D: TRBD2
J: TRBJ2-1
V: TRBV29-1
CDR3: CSVEGGYGQTSYNEQFF
DNA: TGCAGCGTTGAGGGGGGGTACGGCCAGACTTCCTACAATGAGCAGTTCTTC

D: .
J: TRBJ2-3
V: TRBV6-5
CDR3: CASSPSPGDTDTQYF
DNA: TGTGCCAGCAGCCCATCACCGGGGGACACAGATACGCAGTATTTT

D: .
J: TRBJ1-4
V: TRBV6-5
CDR3: CASSYSMREKLFF
DNA: TGTGCCAGCAGTTACTCGATGCGTGAAAAACTGTTTTTT

D: .
J: TRBJ1-5
V: TRBV6-5
CDR3: CASSGGPHQPQHF
DNA: TGTGCCAGCTCGGGGGGGCCCCATCAGCCCCAGCATTTT

D: TRBD2
J: TRBJ2-5
V: TRBV6-5
CDR3: CASSYLAGGRETQYF
DNA: TGTGCCAGCAGTTATTTAGCGGGAGGCCGAGAGACCCAGTACTTC

D: .
J: TRBJ2-5
V: TRBV2
CDR3: CASSAYEETQYF
DNA: TGTGCCAGCAGTGCATACGAGGAGACCCAGTACTTC